This T cell receptor (beta chain) was sequenced in a study of blood T cell repertoires in COVID-19. Study summary: Samples taken during acute and convalescent COVID-19 were collected in the United States, Italy and Spain. Sources were T cells, B-cell-depleted T cells, or PBMCs; the material itself was cDNA or gDNA.

Authors' methods: How many nucleated cells were present was estimated from reference gene primer amplification. TCRdb's copy holds only in-frame clones and misses some; the assay was immunoSEQ multiplex PCR. From that table come the V and J calls and clone size; the DNA was used to work out D and trimming. The top ten hold around 5% of the sample, which has around 92,000 clones, 89% seen once. Unmatched junction bases numbered 4, after V lost 4 bases and J lost 2 bases. The length of the CDR3 is 15 residues. Germline V CDR1 and CDR2: SGHTA, FQGTGA. The genes are TRBV7-3 and TRBJ2-3; 9 nucleotides match TRBD1. Source material: peripheral blood. This TCR derives from a woman of 80 years or more with active COVID-19. CDR3 DNA: TGTGCCAGCAGCTCCGGGACAGGGAACACAGATACGCAGTATTTT. Protein sequence: CASSSGTGNTDTQYF.